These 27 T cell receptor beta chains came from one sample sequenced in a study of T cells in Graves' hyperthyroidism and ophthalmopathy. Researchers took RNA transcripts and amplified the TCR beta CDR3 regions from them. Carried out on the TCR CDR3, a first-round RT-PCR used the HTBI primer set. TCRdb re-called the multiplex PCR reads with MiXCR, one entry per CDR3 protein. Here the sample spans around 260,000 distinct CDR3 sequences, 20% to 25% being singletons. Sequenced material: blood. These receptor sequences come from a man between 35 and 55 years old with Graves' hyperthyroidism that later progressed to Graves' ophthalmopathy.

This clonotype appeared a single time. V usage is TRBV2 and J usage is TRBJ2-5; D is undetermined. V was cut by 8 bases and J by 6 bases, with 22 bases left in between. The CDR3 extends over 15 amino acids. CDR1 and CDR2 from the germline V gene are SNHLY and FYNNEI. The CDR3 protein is CASARSYGQLKTQYF. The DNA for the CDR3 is TGTGCCAGCGCCCGATCCTATGGGCAGTTAAAGACCCAGTACTTC.

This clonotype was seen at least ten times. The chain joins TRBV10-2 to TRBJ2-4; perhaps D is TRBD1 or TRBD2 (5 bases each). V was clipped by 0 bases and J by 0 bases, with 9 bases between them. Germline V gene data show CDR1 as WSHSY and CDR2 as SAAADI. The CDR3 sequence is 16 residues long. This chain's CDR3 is CASSESRGVAKNIQYF. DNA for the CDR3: TGCGCCAGCAGTGAGTCGAGAGGGGTAGCCAAAAACATTCAGTACTTC.

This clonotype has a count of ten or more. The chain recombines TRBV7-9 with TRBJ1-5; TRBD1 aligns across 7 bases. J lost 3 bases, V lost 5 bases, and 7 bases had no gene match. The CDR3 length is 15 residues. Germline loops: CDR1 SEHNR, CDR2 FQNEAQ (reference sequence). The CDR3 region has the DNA TGTGCCAGCAGCGGAGAGGGGGCACTCAATCAGCCCCAGCATTTT. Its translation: CASSGEGALNQPQHF.

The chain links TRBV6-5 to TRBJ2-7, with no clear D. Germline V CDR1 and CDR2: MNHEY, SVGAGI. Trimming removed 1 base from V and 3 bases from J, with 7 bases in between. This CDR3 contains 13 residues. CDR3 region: CASSYYGLYEQYF. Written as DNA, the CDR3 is TGTGCCAGCAGTTACTACGGGCTCTACGAGCAGTACTTC.

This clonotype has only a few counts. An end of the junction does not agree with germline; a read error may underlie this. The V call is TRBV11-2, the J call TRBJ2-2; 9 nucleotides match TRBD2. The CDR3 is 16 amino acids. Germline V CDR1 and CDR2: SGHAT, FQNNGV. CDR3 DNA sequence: TGTGCCAGCAGCCCTGTTAGCGGGGGCTCAAGCGGGGAACTGTTTTTT. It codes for CASSPVSGGSSGELFF.

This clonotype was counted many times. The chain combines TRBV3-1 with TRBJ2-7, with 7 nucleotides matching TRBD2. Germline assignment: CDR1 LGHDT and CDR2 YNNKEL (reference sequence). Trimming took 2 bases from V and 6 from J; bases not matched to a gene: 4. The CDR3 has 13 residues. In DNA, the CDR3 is TGTGCCAGCAGCCAAACTAGCGAGGGCGAGCAGTACTTC. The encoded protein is CASSQTSEGEQYF.

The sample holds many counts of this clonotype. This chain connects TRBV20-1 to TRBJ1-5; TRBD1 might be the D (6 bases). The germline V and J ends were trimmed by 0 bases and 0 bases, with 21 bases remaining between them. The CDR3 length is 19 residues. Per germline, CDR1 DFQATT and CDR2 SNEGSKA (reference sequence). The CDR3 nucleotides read TGCAGTGCTAGAGAACACCGGGGGGGGGGCGAATATAGCAATCAGCCCCAGCATTTT. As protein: CSAREHRGGGEYSNQPQHF.

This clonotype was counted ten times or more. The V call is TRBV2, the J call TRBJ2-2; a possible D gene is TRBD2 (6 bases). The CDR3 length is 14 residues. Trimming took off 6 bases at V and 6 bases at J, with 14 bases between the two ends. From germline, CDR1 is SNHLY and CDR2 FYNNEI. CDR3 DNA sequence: TGTGCCAGCAGGATGGGGGAGGCGTCCGGGGAGCTGTTTTTT. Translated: CASRMGEASGELFF.

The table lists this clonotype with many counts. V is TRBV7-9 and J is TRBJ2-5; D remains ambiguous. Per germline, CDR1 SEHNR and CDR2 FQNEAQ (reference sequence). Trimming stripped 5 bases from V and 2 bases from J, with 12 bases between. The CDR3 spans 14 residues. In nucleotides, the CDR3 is TGTGCCAGCAGCCGTACGTGGGGTCAAGAGACCCAGTACTTC. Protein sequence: CASSRTWGQETQYF.

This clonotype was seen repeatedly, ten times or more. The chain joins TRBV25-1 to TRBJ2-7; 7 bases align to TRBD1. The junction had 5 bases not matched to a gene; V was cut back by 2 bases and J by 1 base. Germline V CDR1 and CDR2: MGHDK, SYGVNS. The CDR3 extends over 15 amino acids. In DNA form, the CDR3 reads TGTGCCAGCAGTGAAGAGGGGGCTCTATCCTACGAGCAGTACTTC. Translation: CASSEEGALSYEQYF.

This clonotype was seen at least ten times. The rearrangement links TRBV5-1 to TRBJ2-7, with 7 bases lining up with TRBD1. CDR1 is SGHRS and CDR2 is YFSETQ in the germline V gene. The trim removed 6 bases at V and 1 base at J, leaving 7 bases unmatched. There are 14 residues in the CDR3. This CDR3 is CASILKTGSYEQYF. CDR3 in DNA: TGCGCCAGCATACTGAAGACAGGGTCCTACGAGCAGTACTTC.

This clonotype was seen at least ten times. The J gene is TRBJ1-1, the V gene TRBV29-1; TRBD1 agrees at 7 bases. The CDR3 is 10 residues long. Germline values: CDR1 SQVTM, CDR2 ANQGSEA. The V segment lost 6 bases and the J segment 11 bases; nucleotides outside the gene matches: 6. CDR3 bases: TGCAGCGTCGAGACAGGGAGGGCTTTCTTT. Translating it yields CSVETGRAFF.

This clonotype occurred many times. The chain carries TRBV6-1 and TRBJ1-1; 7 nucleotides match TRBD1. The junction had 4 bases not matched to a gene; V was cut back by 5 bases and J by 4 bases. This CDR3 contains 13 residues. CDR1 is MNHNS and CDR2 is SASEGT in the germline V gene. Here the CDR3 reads CASSRDRGTEAFF. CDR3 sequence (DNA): TGTGCCAGCAGTCGGGACAGAGGCACTGAAGCTTTCTTT.

The chain's CDR3 is CAWSSGLSTDTQYF. The CDR3 bases are TGTGCCTGGTCGAGCGGGCTTAGCACAGATACGCAGTATTTT. V usage is TRBV30 and J usage is TRBJ2-3; maybe TRBD2 (6 bases). The CDR3 is 14 amino acids. Per the germline V gene, CDR1 is GTSNPN and CDR2 is SVGIG (reference sequence). The V and J ends lost 5 bases and 0 bases respectively, with 12 bases between them.

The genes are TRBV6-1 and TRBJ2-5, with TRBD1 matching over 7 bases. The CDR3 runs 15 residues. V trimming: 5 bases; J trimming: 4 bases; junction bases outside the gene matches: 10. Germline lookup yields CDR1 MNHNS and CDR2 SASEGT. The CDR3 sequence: CASSRQRGGGETQYF. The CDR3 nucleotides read TGTGCCAGCAGTCGGCAACGAGGGGGCGGAGAGACCCAGTACTTC.

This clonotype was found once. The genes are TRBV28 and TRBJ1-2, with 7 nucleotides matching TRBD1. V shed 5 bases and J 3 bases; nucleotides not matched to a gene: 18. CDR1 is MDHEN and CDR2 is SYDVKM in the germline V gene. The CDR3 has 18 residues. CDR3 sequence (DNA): TGTGCCAGCAGTGCATCCCTTATTACCACGGGACAGTACTATGGCTACACCTTC. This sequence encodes CASSASLITTGQYYGYTF.

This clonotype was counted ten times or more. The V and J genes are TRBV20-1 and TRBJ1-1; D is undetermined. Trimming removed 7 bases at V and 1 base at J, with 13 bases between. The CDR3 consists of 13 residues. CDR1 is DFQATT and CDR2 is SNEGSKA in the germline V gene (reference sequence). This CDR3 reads CSVLAPPNTEAFF. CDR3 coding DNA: TGCAGTGTTTTGGCACCGCCGAACACTGAAGCTTTCTTT.

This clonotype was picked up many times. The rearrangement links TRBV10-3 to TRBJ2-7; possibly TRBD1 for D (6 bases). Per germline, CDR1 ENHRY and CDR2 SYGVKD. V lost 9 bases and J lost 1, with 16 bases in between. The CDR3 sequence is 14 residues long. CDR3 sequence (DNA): TGTGCCATGGCGACAGGCTGGGATTCCTACGAGCAGTACTTC. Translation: CAMATGWDSYEQYF.

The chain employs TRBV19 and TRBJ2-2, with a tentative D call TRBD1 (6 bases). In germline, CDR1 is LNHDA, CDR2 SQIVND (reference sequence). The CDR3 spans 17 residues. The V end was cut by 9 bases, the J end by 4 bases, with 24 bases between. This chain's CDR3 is CASTSGHRILVTGELFF. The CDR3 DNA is TGTGCCAGCACTTCGGGACACCGGATCTTGGTCACCGGGGAGCTGTTTTTT.

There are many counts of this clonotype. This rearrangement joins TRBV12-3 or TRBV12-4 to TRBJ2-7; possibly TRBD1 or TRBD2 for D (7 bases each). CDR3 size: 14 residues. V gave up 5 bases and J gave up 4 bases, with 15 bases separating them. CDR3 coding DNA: TGTGCCAGCAGTCCGGGGGAGGGGGCATACGAGCAGTACTTC. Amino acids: CASSPGEGAYEQYF.

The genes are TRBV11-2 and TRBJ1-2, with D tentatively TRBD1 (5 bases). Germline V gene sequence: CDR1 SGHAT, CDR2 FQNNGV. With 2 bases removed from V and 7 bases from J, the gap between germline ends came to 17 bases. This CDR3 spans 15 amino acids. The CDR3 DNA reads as TGTGCCAGCAGCTTAAGTGGGGGGGAGCGGGCTGGCTACACCTTC. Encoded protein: CASSLSGGERAGYTF.

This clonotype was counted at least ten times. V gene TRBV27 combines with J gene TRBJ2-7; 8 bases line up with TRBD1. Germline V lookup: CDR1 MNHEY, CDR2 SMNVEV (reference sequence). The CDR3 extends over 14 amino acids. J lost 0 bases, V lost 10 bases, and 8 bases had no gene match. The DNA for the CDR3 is TGTGCCAAACAAGGACAGGGCAGCTCCTACGAGCAGTACTTC. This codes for CAKQGQGSSYEQYF.

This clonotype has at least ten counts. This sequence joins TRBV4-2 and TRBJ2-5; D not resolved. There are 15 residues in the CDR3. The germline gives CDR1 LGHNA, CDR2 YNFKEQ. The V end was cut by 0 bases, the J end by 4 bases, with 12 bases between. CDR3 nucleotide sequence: TGTGCCAGCAGCCAAGATCTTAGCTTCCCAGAGACCCAGTACTTC. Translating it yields CASSQDLSFPETQYF.

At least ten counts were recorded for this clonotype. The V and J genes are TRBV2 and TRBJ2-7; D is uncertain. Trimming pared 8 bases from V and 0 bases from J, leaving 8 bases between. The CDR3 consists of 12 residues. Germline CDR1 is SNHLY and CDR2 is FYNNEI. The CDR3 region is CASHPSSYEQYF. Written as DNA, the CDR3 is TGTGCCAGCCACCCGAGCTCCTACGAGCAGTACTTC.

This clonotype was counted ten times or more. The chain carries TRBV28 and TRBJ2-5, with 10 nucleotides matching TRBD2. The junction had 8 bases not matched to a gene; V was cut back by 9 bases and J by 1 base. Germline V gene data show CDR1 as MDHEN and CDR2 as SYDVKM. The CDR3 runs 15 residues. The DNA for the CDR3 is TGTGCCAGTAGAGGACTAGCGGTCGTCCAAGAGACCCAGTACTTC. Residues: CASRGLAVVQETQYF.

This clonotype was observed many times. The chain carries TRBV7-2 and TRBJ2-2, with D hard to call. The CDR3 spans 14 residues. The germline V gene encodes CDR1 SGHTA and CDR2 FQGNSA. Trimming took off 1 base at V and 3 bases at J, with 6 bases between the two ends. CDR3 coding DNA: TGTGCCAGCAGCTTAGTTGACTACACCGGGGAGCTGTTTTTT. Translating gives CASSLVDYTGELFF.

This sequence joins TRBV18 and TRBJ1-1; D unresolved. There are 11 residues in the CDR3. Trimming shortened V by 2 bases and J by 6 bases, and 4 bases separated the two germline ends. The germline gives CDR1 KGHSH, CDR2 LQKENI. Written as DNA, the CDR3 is TGTGCCAGCTCACCAGGTCCTGAAGCTTTCTTT. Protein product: CASSPGPEAFF.